This T cell receptor beta chain was sequenced in a study of regulatory T cells in long-lasting Graves disease. Study background: Newly diagnosed Graves' patients took antithyroid drugs under 3 months.

Arm-PCR of CDR3 regions with iRepertoire HTBI primers generated TCR beta libraries. TCRdb passed the multiplex PCR reads through MiXCR, listing each CDR3 protein once. Of over 350,000 distinct CDR3 sequences in the sample, 14% are singletons; the top ten hold under 20%. Study findings and constraints: Analysis covered peripheral blood alone, not thyroid tissue. Gene preferences differed: TRBV28, TRBJ1-2, TRBJ2-5 in persistent cases.

This clonotype was picked up a small number of times. Its antigen remains unknown. This CDR3 region has 12 residues. V was cut by 2 bases and J by 7 bases, with 9 bases left in between. Germline CDR1 SGHRS, CDR2 YFSETQ. Time point indicated: newly diagnosed GD, antithyroid drugs for less than 3 months. Extracted PBMC RNA gave rise to the TCR library. This sample was shared with a second study, whose subject was T cells in Graves' hyperthyroidism and ophthalmopathy. From that second work: With the HTBI primer set, the TCR CDR3 went through a first round of RT-PCR.

The sample here was peripheral blood mononuclear cells (PBMCs), taken at new diagnosis, from a patient treated with antithyroid drugs. This receptor was taken from a woman in her fifties or sixties with Graves disease. The chain links TRBV5-1 to TRBJ1-2; D ambiguous. The DNA for the CDR3 is TGCGCCAGCAGCTTTACGGGAGCTGGCTACACCTTC. This gives the protein CASSFTGAGYTF.